The T cell receptor (beta chain) described here comes from a study of T cells in Graves' hyperthyroidism and ophthalmopathy. Background on the study: It was at initial diagnosis, before any treatment, that peripheral blood was collected.

Germline V gene sequence: CDR1 KGHSH, CDR2 LQKENI. The length of the CDR3 is 14 residues. Trimming took off 0 bases at V and 5 bases at J, with 11 bases between the two ends. If no ophthalmopathy progression occurred within 18 months, Graves' hyperthyroidism was stable. Study-wide results and limits: The blood repertoire included most of the expanded thyroid clonotypes above 0.001.

What was amplified from RNA transcripts were TCR beta CDR3 regions. Primed by the HTBI set, a first-round RT-PCR was run on the TCR CDR3. TCRdb reanalysed the multiplex PCR reads using MiXCR and keeps one entry per CDR3 protein. The sample lists 300,000 to 400,000 distinct CDR3 sequences, about 21% occurring once. This clonotype was detected many times. The antigen is not known. Sample: blood. The sequence was collected from a woman between 50 and 59 years old with Graves' hyperthyroidism. The chain couples TRBV18 to TRBJ2-7; a possible D gene is TRBD1 (5 bases). CDR3 loop: CASSPPSGLNEQYF. The DNA for the CDR3 is TGTGCCAGCTCACCACCATCAGGGCTTAACGAGCAGTACTTC.